This TCR beta chain was sequenced for a study of blood T cell repertoires in COVID-19. Germline V gene data show CDR1 as SGHVS and CDR2 as FNYEAQ. The junction had 7 bases not matched to a gene; V was cut back by 2 bases and J by 3 bases. The CDR3 length is 16 residues. Using immunoSEQ multiplex PCR, the repertoire was profiled, and TCRdb retains in-frame clones only, with some absent. The table has approximately 100,000 clones, 85% seen once. The clonotype comes from a woman aged 65 to 85 with active or convalescent COVID-19. The sample consisted of peripheral blood. The V call is TRBV7-6, the J call TRBJ2-1; 7 positions agree with TRBD1. The CDR3 spells CASSLSPTGYYNEQFF. The CDR3 region has the DNA TGTGCCAGCAGCTTAAGTCCGACAGGGTACTACAATGAGCAGTTCTTC. The entire variable domain, with the rest obtained from reference TRBV7-6 and TRBJ2-1, is as follows: GAGVSQSPRYKVTKRGQDVALRCDPISGHVSLYWYRQALGQGPEFLTYFNYEAQQDKSGLPNDRFSAERPEGSISTLTIQRTEQRDSAMYRCASSLSPTGYYNEQFFGPGTRLTVL.